The rows below give T cell receptor beta chains drawn from one sample of a study of blood T cell repertoires in COVID-19. TCRdb keeps only in-frame clones here, not all; method: immunoSEQ multiplex PCR. This table has about 360,000 clones, approximately 86% appearing once. The sample comprised peripheral blood. These receptors were collected from a woman aged 55-70 years with COVID-19, enrolled during active disease. Each CDR3 is given with its conserved first and last residue. The order of the fields is V gene, D gene, J gene, clone size, CDR3 DNA, CDR3 protein. The D gene is left open where the match is weak. The size of a clone is reported for some rows only, either as once, few or many, or as a class for expanded clones.

TRBV6-4	-	TRBJ1-1	-	TGTGCCAGCAGTGCGACGGGGAACACTGAAGCTTTCTTT	CASSATGNTEAFF
TRBV4-3	-	TRBJ1-5	-	TGCGCCAGCAGCCCGAACGCGGGGGTTCAGCCCCAGCATTTT	CASSPNAGVQPQHF
TRBV5-1	-	TRBJ1-5	-	TGCGCCAGCAGCTGGGGAGGTGGTCAGCCCCAGCATTTT	CASSWGGGQPQHF
TRBV7-2	TRBD2	TRBJ2-3	-	TGTGCCAGCAGCATACTAGCGGGGGGCACAGATACGCAGTATTTT	CASSILAGGTDTQYF
TRBV6-4	-	TRBJ1-3	once	TGTGCCAGCAATCCAAGGGGGGGCTTGGGTGGAAACACCATATATTTT	CASNPRGGLGGNTIYF
TRBV5-8	-	TRBJ2-7	-	TGTGCCAGCAGCGCCGGGGGACAGATCGACGAGCAGTACTTC	CASSAGGQIDEQYF
TRBV4-1	-	TRBJ1-1	-	TGCGCCAGCAGTATAACAACAGTGAACACTGAAGCTTTTTTT	CASSITTVNTEAFF
TRBV19	TRBD1	TRBJ2-7	-	TGTGCCAGTAGTCACAGGGGGCCAAACTACGAGCAGTACTTC	CASSHRGPNYEQYF
TRBV2	-	TRBJ1-5	few	TGTGCCAGCAGTACAGTGAGCAATCAGCCCCAGCATTTT	CASSTVSNQPQHF
TRBV29-1	TRBD2	TRBJ2-1	-	TGCAGCGGTATGACTAGCGGGGGGTTCGACAATGAGCAGTTCTTC	CSGMTSGGFDNEQFF
TRBV10-3	TRBD1	TRBJ2-4	-	TGTGCCATCAGCGAGGACAGGGGTGACAAAAACATTCAGTACTTC	CAISEDRGDKNIQYF
TRBV11-3	TRBD2	TRBJ2-3	-	TGTGCCAGCAGCTCAGGGACTAGCGGGCTCACAGATACGCAGTATTTT	CASSSGTSGLTDTQYF